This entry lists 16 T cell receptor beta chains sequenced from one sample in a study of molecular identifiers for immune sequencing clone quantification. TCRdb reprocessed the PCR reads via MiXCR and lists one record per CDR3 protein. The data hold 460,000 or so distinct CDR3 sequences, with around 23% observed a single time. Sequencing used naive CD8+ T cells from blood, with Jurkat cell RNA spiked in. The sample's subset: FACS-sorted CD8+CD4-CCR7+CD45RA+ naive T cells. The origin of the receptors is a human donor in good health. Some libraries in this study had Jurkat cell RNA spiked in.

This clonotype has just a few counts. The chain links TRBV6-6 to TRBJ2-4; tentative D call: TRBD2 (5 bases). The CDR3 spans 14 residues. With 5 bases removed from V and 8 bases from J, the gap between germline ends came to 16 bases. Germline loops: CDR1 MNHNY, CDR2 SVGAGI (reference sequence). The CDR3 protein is CASSTTRGLDIQYF. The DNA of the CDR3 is TGTGCCAGCAGTACGACACGGGGTTTGGACATTCAGTACTTC.

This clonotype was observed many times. The CDR3 coding sequence is TGTGCCAGCAGCCAAGCAAATGGAGATACGCAGTATTTT. It is translated as CASSQANGDTQYF. The chain is built from TRBV3-1 and TRBJ2-3; D gene ambiguous. The germline CDR1 and CDR2 sequences are LGHDT and YNNKEL (reference sequence). This CDR3 has 13 residues. The germline V and J ends were trimmed by 1 base and 5 bases, with 7 bases remaining between them.

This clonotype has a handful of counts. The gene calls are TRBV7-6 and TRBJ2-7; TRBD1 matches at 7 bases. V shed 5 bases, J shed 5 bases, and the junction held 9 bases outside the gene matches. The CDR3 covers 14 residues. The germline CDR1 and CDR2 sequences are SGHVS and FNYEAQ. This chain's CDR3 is CASSPRQGGNEQYF. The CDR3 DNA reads TGTGCCAGCAGCCCTCGACAGGGTGGCAACGAGCAGTACTTC.

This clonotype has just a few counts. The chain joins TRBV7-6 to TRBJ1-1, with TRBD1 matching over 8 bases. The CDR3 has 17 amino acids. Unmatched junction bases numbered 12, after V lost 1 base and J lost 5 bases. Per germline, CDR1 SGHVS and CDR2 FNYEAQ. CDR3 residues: CASSLVAETGVRTEAFF. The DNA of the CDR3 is TGTGCCAGCAGCTTAGTTGCCGAGACAGGGGTCAGGACTGAAGCTTTCTTT.

CDR3 region: CASSEVEGIYEQYF. CDR3 DNA: TGTGCCAGCAGTGAAGTGGAGGGGATCTACGAGCAGTACTTC. The chain combines TRBV6-1 with TRBJ2-7; a possible D gene is TRBD2 (6 bases). CDR3 length: 14 amino acids. V lost 1 base and J 3 bases, leaving 10 bases between the germline ends. Germline V lookup: CDR1 MNHNS, CDR2 SASEGT.

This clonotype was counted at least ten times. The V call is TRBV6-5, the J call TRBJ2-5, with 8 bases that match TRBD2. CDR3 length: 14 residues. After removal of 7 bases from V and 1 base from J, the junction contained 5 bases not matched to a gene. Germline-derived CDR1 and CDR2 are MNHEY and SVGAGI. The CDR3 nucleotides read TGTGCCAGCAAACCAGCGGGGGCCCAAGAGACCCAGTACTTC. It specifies CASKPAGAQETQYF.

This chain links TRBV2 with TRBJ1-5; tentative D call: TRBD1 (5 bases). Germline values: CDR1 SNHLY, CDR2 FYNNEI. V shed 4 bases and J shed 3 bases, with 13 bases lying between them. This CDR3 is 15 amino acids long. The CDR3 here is CASSGGASNNQPQHF. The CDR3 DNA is TGTGCCAGCAGTGGAGGGGCGTCGAACAATCAGCCCCAGCATTTT.

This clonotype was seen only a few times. The CDR3 spells CAAEGVYSNQPQHF. DNA of the CDR3: TGTGCCGCGGAGGGGGTCTATAGCAATCAGCCCCAGCATTTT. The rearrangement joins TRBV28 to TRBJ1-5, with a weak D call TRBD1 (6 bases). V was pared by 11 bases and J by 0 bases, with 14 bases between. In germline, CDR1 is MDHEN, CDR2 SYDVKM. The CDR3 sequence is 14 residues long.

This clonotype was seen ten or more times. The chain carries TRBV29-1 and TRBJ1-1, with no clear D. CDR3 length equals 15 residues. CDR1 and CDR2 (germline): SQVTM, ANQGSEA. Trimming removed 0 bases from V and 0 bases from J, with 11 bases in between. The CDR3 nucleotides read TGCAGCGTTGAAGATGCCGGCAGCATGAACACTGAAGCTTTCTTT. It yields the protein CSVEDAGSMNTEAFF.

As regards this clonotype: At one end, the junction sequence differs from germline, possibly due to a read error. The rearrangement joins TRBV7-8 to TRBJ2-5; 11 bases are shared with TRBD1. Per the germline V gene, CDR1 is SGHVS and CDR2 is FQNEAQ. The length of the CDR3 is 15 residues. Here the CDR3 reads CSSSQRTGGLETQYF. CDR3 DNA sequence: TGTTCCAGCAGCCAGAGGACAGGGGGCCTGGAGACCCAGTACTTC.

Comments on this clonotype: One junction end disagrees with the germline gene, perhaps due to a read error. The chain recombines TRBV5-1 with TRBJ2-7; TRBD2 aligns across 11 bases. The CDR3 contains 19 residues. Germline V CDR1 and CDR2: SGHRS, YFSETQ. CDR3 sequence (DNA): TGCGCCAGCAGCTTGGAGTTTCTGACTAGCGGGAAAACCGCCTACCAGCAATACTTC. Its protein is CASSLEFLTSGKTAYQQYF.

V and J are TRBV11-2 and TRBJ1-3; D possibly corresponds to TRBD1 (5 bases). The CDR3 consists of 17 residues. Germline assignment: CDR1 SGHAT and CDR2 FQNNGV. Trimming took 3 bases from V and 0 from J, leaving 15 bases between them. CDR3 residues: CASSFPTETGSGNTIYF. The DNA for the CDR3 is TGTGCCAGCAGCTTCCCGACAGAAACCGGCTCTGGAAACACCATATATTTT.

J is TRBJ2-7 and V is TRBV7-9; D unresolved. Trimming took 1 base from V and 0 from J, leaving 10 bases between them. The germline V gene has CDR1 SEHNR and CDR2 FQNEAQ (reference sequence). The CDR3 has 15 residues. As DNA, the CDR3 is TGTGCCAGCAGCTTAGGGGCCGATTTCTCCTACGAGCAGTACTTC. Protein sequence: CASSLGADFSYEQYF.

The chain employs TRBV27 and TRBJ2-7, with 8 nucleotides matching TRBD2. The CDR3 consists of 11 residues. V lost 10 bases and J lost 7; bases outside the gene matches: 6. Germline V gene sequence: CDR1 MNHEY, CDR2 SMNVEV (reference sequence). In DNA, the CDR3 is TGTGCCACCAGAGCGGGAGTGGAGCAGTACTTC. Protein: CATRAGVEQYF.

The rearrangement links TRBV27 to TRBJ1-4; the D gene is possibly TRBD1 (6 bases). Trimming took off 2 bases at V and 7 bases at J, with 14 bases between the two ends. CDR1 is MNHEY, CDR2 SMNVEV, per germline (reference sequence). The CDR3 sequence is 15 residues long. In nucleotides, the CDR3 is TGTGCCAGCAGTTTAAGGGGGGGACTGCGTGAAAAACTGTTTTTT. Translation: CASSLRGGLREKLFF.

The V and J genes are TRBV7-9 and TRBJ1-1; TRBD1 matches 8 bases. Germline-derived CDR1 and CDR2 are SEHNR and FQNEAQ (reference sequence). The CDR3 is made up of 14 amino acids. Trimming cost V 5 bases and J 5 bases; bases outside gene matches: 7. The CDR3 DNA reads TGTGCCAGCAGCACACAGGGGGATGGTACTGAAGCTTTCTTT. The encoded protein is CASSTQGDGTEAFF.